The 18 T cell receptor beta chains below come from one sample, sequenced in a study of Ad26.COV2.S vaccination and SARS-CoV-2 variants (TCRdb year 2021). The sample's treatment or condition, from its label and the paper: roughly 19 received Ad26.COV2.S at low or high dose, single or two shots; about 5 received placebo; per-sample allocation not given. Repertoires of vaccine and placebo recipients were sequenced from samples collected on day 63 after the first injection. The method behind the library was the immunoSEQ multiplex PCR assay. In TCRdb, the immuneACCESS table is reduced to in-frame sequences with V and J assigned. These tables do not hold every clone; where another copy was compared, an unresolved V gene accounts for under half, and the others remain unexplained. Across this sample there are about 420,000 clones, with 88% seen only once. The ten largest clones take up less than 4% of the sample.

The sample here was peripheral blood, taken in a trial of Ad26.COV2.S vaccine versus placebo. These receptors all stem from a person between 18 and 65 years old who received the Ad26.COV2.S COVID-19 vaccine or a placebo.

This clone came up once. The V call is TRBV12-3 or TRBV12-4, the J call TRBJ2-7; D unresolved. With 4 bases removed from V and 8 bases from J, the gap between germline ends came to 12 bases. The CDR3 is made up of 12 amino acids. CDR3 in DNA: TGTGCCAGCAGTTCCCTTGGGTTCCAGCAGTACTTC. Translating it yields CASSSLGFQQYF.

The V and J genes are TRBV2 and TRBJ2-5, with TRBD1 as a possible D gene (5 bases). This CDR3 comprises 15 residues. Trimming left V 1 base short and J 2 bases short, with 11 bases between. Germline CDR1 reads SNHLY; CDR2 reads FYNNEI. CDR3 loop: CASSEEWAGQETQYF. CDR3 sequence (DNA): TGTGCCAGCAGTGAAGAATGGGCAGGGCAAGAGACCCAGTACTTC. The full variable domain, rest sourced from reference TRBV2 and TRBJ2-5, is EPEVTQTPSHQVTQMGQEVILRCVPISNHLYFYWYRQILGQKVEFLVSFYNNEISEKSEIFDDQFSVERPDGSNFTLKIRSTKLEDSAMYFCASSEEWAGQETQYFGPGTRLLVL.

The chain couples TRBV28 to TRBJ2-1, with D maybe TRBD1 (6 bases). V lost 7 bases, J lost 5 bases, and 18 bases lay in between. Germline V gives CDR1 MDHEN, CDR2 SYDVKM. The CDR3 sequence is 15 residues long. In DNA form, the CDR3 reads TGTGCCAGCACTGCAATGGGGGACATAGACAATGAGCAGTTCTTC. Amino acid sequence: CASTAMGDIDNEQFF.

The chain links TRBV15 to TRBJ1-2; TRBD1 aligns across 9 bases. The CDR3 runs 15 residues. J was trimmed by 4 bases and V by 1 base; bases with no gene match: 4. Looked up from germline, CDR1 is LNHNV and CDR2 is YYDKDF (reference sequence). DNA for the CDR3: TGTGCCACCAGCAGAGCGGGACAGGGTGGCTATGGCTACACCTTC. It codes for CATSRAGQGGYGYTF.

This chain uses TRBV7-9 with TRBJ1-5, with TRBD1 matching 7 bases. Germline CDR1 reads SEHNR; CDR2 reads FQNEAQ (reference sequence). The CDR3 is made up of 15 amino acids. V was clipped by 0 bases and J by 8 bases; unmatched bases: 7. The chain's CDR3 is CASSLASQGGKPQHF. As DNA, the CDR3 is TGTGCCAGCAGCTTAGCGTCGCAGGGGGGGAAGCCCCAGCATTTT.

The chain uses TRBV10-3 and TRBJ1-1, with D hard to call. Germline V gene data show CDR1 as ENHRY and CDR2 as SYGVKD. CDR3 length: 12 residues. Trimming pared 2 bases from V and 7 bases from J, leaving 8 bases between. The CDR3 spells CAISEPDGEAFF. In nucleotides, the CDR3 is TGTGCCATCAGTGAGCCGGACGGTGAAGCTTTCTTT.

The chain employs TRBV11-2 and TRBJ2-3; D unclear. Per germline, CDR1 SGHAT and CDR2 FQNNGV. There are 14 residues in the CDR3. V lost 4 bases to trimming and J lost 4 bases, with 12 bases between them. Written as DNA, the CDR3 is TGTGCCAGCAGCTCAGTGGCGGTGGCAGATACGCAGTATTTT. This codes for CASSSVAVADTQYF.

This clone showed up just a few times. The chain combines TRBV12-3 or TRBV12-4 with TRBJ1-5; a possible D gene is TRBD1 (5 bases). The CDR3 totals 12 residues. The V end was cut by 7 bases, the J end by 9 bases, with 13 bases between. The CDR3 DNA reads TGTGCCAGCAAAGGCCCTGGGGGGCCCCAGCATTTT. The encoded protein is CASKGPGGPQHF.

With regard to this clone: Other nucleotide sequences from this sample produce the same CDR3. This chain joins TRBV7-9 and TRBJ2-7, with D perhaps TRBD2 (5 bases). The CDR3 loop spans 16 amino acids. V dropped 5 bases and J dropped 0 bases, with 17 bases sitting between them. The germline CDR1 and CDR2 sequences are SEHNR and FQNEAQ (reference sequence). The CDR3 loop is CASSPPLGVGSYEQYF. The CDR3 nucleotides read TGTGCCAGCAGCCCCCCGCTCGGGGTAGGCTCCTACGAGCAGTACTTC.

A word on this clone: The same CDR3 is also encoded by other DNA sequences in this sample. The V call is TRBV28, the J call TRBJ2-7; D ambiguous. The CDR3 contains 10 residues. Germline V CDR1 and CDR2: MDHEN, SYDVKM. V shed 8 bases and J shed 4 bases, with 6 bases lying between them. The DNA of the CDR3 is TGTGCCAGCGGTGTGTACGAGCAGTACTTC. This codes for CASGVYEQYF.

The rearrangement links TRBV18 to TRBJ1-1; D call uncertain. The germline gives CDR1 KGHSH, CDR2 LQKENI. The CDR3 is made up of 13 amino acids. Trimming cost V 5 bases and J 1 base, with 8 bases left between them. The chain's CDR3 is CASSAQRNTEAFF. The DNA of the CDR3 is TGTGCCAGCTCAGCCCAAAGGAACACTGAAGCTTTCTTT.

The chain joins TRBV29-1 to TRBJ2-7; D might be TRBD2 (5 bases). Trimming took 7 bases from V and 6 from J, leaving 10 bases between them. This CDR3 is built from 10 residues. Germline V lookup: CDR1 SQVTM, CDR2 ANQGSEA. Here the CDR3 reads CSATRGEQYF. CDR3 DNA sequence: TGCAGCGCCACCCGGGGCGAGCAGTACTTC.

The genes are TRBV2 and TRBJ1-1; a possible D gene is TRBD1 (5 bases). Germline values: CDR1 SNHLY, CDR2 FYNNEI. The CDR3 is made up of 15 amino acids. Trimming shortened V by 2 bases and J by 4 bases, and 14 bases separated the two germline ends. The CDR3 sequence: CASSENEGLITEAFF. For the CDR3, the DNA is TGTGCCAGCAGTGAAAACGAGGGGTTAATCACTGAAGCTTTCTTT.

There are a few counts of this clone. The chain uses TRBV11-1 and TRBJ1-1; D uncertain. Trimming took 5 bases from V and 6 from J, leaving 22 bases between them. The CDR3 is 16 residues long. Germline V CDR1 and CDR2: SGHAT, FQDESV (reference sequence). The CDR3 is CASSPRGPRREPEAFF. The CDR3 bases are TGTGCCAGCAGCCCACGCGGGCCCCGGAGAGAACCTGAAGCTTTCTTT.

V gene TRBV5-1 combines with J gene TRBJ2-5, with D possibly being TRBD2 (5 bases). Germline CDR1 is SGHRS and CDR2 is YFSETQ. Between the trimmed V and J ends, which lost 4 bases and 5 bases, there was a span of 15 bases. This CDR3 is built from 14 residues. The CDR3 is CASSRRLEVETQYF. CDR3 nucleotides: TGCGCCAGCAGCAGGAGACTGGAGGTTGAGACCCAGTACTTC.

CDR3 DNA: TGTGCCAGCAGATCCGGGACTAACCGGAACACCGGGGAGCTGTTTTTT. It is translated as CASRSGTNRNTGELFF. The gene calls are TRBV7-9 and TRBJ2-2; 7 bases map to TRBD2. CDR1 is SEHNR, CDR2 FQNEAQ, per germline (reference sequence). Losses at the gene ends were 6 bases for V and 1 base for J; bases not matched to a gene: 8. The CDR3 extends over 16 amino acids.

This clone was seen more than once but under ten times. V gene TRBV6-1 combines with J gene TRBJ1-4; possible D gene TRBD1, 5 bases. Germline V gene lookup returns CDR1 MNHNS and CDR2 SASEGT. The CDR3 length is 16 residues. V lost 2 bases, J lost 7 bases, and 17 bases lay in between. This CDR3 is CASSETVLRGGEKLFF. The CDR3 DNA reads as TGTGCCAGCAGTGAAACCGTGCTAAGGGGTGGTGAAAAACTGTTTTTT.

This clone was picked up one time. The rearrangement uses TRBV28 and TRBJ1-3; a possible D gene is TRBD1 (6 bases). The V gene's germline CDR1 is MDHEN and CDR2 SYDVKM. The CDR3 runs to 13 residues. With 5 bases removed from V and 4 bases from J, the gap between germline ends came to 9 bases. The CDR3 spells CASSTGRGNTIYF. The CDR3 nucleotides read TGTGCCAGCAGTACAGGGCGGGGAAACACCATATATTTT.